Below, 23 T cell receptor beta chains from the same sample are listed, as sequenced in a study of PD-L1 blockade in urothelial cancer. The data were produced by immunoSEQ multiplex PCR, yet TCRdb's version contains in-frame clones alone and is incomplete. The repertoire holds over 100,000 clones, with around 84% as singletons. Time point reported: pretreatment peripheral blood. The specimen comprised PBMCs, sampled around atezolizumab (anti-PD-L1) treatment. Receptor source: a man aged 50 to 60 with urothelial cancer.

V usage is TRBV7-8 and J usage is TRBJ2-1, with 7 bases lining up with TRBD2. Germline V gene data show CDR1 as SGHVS and CDR2 as FQNEAQ. J was trimmed by 7 bases and V by 2 bases; bases with no gene match: 5. The CDR3 totals 14 residues. Here the CDR3 reads CASSLSGNRNEQFF. The DNA for the CDR3 is TGTGCCAGCAGCTTAAGCGGGAATCGGAATGAGCAGTTCTTC.

This chain uses TRBV9 with TRBJ2-1; 13 bases are a match to TRBD2. The germline CDR1 and CDR2 sequences are SGDLS and YYNGEE. V shed 3 bases and J 6 bases; nucleotides not matched to a gene: 3. The CDR3 runs to 15 residues. This CDR3 reads CASSAGLAGANEQFF. CDR3 nucleotides: TGTGCCAGCAGCGCCGGACTAGCGGGAGCCAATGAGCAGTTCTTC.

The chain has TRBV2 and TRBJ2-7, with a weak D call TRBD1 (6 bases). This CDR3 contains 14 residues. Per the germline V gene, CDR1 is SNHLY and CDR2 is FYNNEI. With 7 bases removed from V and 4 bases from J, the gap between germline ends came to 17 bases. This CDR3 reads CASNLVGAEYEQYF. The DNA of the CDR3 is TGTGCCAGCAATCTCGTGGGGGCAGAATACGAGCAGTACTTC.

The chain is built from TRBV4-1 and TRBJ2-7; TRBD2 is a possible D gene (6 bases). CDR1 is MGHRA, CDR2 YSYEKL, per germline. The CDR3 is made up of 15 amino acids. V shed 4 bases and J shed 3 bases, with 16 bases lying between them. This chain's CDR3 is CASSRLLEGGYEQYF. As DNA, the CDR3 is TGCGCCAGCAGCCGACTTTTGGAGGGTGGCTACGAGCAGTACTTC.

In its sample, this clone was seen many times. V and J are TRBV4-1 and TRBJ1-2; a weak D match, TRBD1 (5 bases). The germline V gene encodes CDR1 MGHRA and CDR2 YSYEKL. The CDR3 has 13 amino acids. Trimming cost V 1 base and J 4 bases, with 7 bases left between them. In DNA, the CDR3 is TGCGCCAGCAGCCAAGCCACAGGCTATGGCTACACCTTC. Translating it yields CASSQATGYGYTF.

This chain uses TRBV25-1 with TRBJ2-7, with TRBD2 matching 12 bases. CDR1 MGHDK and CDR2 SYGVNS come from the germline V gene. CDR3 length equals 13 residues. With V trimmed by 11 bases and J by 2 bases, 4 bases remained unmatched. The CDR3 loop reads CAAGLAGTYEQYF. CDR3 in DNA: TGTGCCGCCGGACTAGCGGGAACCTACGAGCAGTACTTC.

This chain uses TRBV9 with TRBJ2-2, with D perhaps matching TRBD2 (6 bases). The CDR3 consists of 17 residues. Trimming removed 3 bases at V and 5 bases at J, with 20 bases between. Germline V gene lookup returns CDR1 SGDLS and CDR2 YYNGEE. DNA of the CDR3: TGTGCCAGCAGCGCACCTACCGGGGGAGTGATGACCGGGGAGCTGTTTTTT. Protein sequence: CASSAPTGGVMTGELFF.

The V and J genes are TRBV5-1 and TRBJ1-4, with D uncertain. Between the trimmed V and J ends, which lost 0 bases and 5 bases, there was a span of 11 bases. From germline, CDR1 is SGHRS and CDR2 YFSETQ. The CDR3 spans 15 residues. CDR3 in amino acids: CASSLVESGNEKLFF. CDR3 bases: TGCGCCAGCAGCTTGGTGGAGAGCGGCAATGAAAAACTGTTTTTT.

This chain connects TRBV5-4 to TRBJ2-1; 13 bases line up with TRBD2. This CDR3 is built from 15 residues. Germline values: CDR1 SGHNT, CDR2 YYREEE (reference sequence). Unmatched junction bases numbered 5, after V lost 6 bases and J lost 5 bases. The CDR3 DNA follows: TGTGCCAGCACCTTAGGGACTAGCGGGAACAATGAGCAGTTCTTC. Protein sequence: CASTLGTSGNNEQFF.

The V call is TRBV4-1, the J call TRBJ2-1; D might be TRBD2 (5 bases). The CDR3 is 16 amino acids. Per germline, CDR1 MGHRA and CDR2 YSYEKL. V gave up 0 bases and J gave up 0 bases, with 9 bases separating them. Here the CDR3 reads CASSQDFAGSYNEQFF. In DNA, the CDR3 is TGCGCCAGCAGCCAAGACTTCGCGGGCTCCTACAATGAGCAGTTCTTC.

The chain combines TRBV12-2 with TRBJ2-7; the table assigns TRBD2, which was not confirmed against the DNA. TRBV12-2 is an annotated pseudogene. This CDR3 comprises 15 residues. The DNA of the CDR3 is TGTGCAAGTCACTTTAGCCTAGCGGGACCGGGCGAGCAGTACTTC. Its protein product is CASHFSLAGPGEQYF.

This clone was detected only once. V is TRBV4-1 and J is TRBJ2-3, with TRBD2 as a possible D gene (6 bases). Germline V gene data show CDR1 as MGHRA and CDR2 as YSYEKL. The germline V and J ends were trimmed by 3 bases and 3 bases, with 7 bases remaining between them. This CDR3 has 13 amino acids. The CDR3 here is CASSQEGTDTQYF. CDR3 in DNA: TGCGCCAGCAGCCAGGAGGGGACAGATACGCAGTATTTT.

This clone came up a few times. The J gene is TRBJ1-1, the V gene TRBV28; TRBD1 agrees at 7 bases. This CDR3 is built from 14 residues. V lost 4 bases and J lost 3; bases outside the gene matches: 5. Germline assignment: CDR1 MDHEN and CDR2 SYDVKM. This chain's CDR3 is CASSWYRGHTEAFF. CDR3 in DNA: TGTGCCAGCAGTTGGTACAGGGGACACACTGAAGCTTTCTTT.

The V call is TRBV2, the J call TRBJ1-4, with TRBD1 matching 7 bases. Per germline, CDR1 SNHLY and CDR2 FYNNEI. This CDR3 region has 14 residues. Trimming cost V 4 bases and J 8 bases; bases outside gene matches: 7. CDR3 loop: CASSANRGGEKLFF. As DNA, the CDR3 is TGTGCCAGCAGTGCAAACAGGGGTGGGGAAAAACTGTTTTTT.

The rearrangement uses TRBV4-2 and TRBJ2-1; TRBD2 matches at 11 bases. Germline-derived CDR1 and CDR2 are LGHNA and YNFKEQ. The length of the CDR3 is 16 residues. The V and J ends lost 2 bases and 3 bases, in that order; junction bases with no gene match: 3. The CDR3 bases are TGTGCCAGCAGCCAAACTAGCGGGAGTGGCTACAATGAGCAGTTCTTC. Translating it yields CASSQTSGSGYNEQFF.

This clone was seen only once. The chain couples TRBV25-1 to TRBJ2-3, with 12 bases matching TRBD2. The length of the CDR3 is 16 residues. The germline V gene has CDR1 MGHDK and CDR2 SYGVNS. The J segment lost 1 base and the V segment lost 3 bases, leaving 2 bases of the junction unmatched. DNA for the CDR3: TGTGCCAGCAGTGACGGACTAGCGGGACGCACAGATACGCAGTATTTT. Protein product: CASSDGLAGRTDTQYF.

The chain uses TRBV5-4 and TRBJ2-1; 9 bases agree with TRBD2. Unmatched junction bases numbered 5, after V lost 3 bases and J lost 4 bases. The germline V gene has CDR1 SGHNT and CDR2 YYREEE (reference sequence). The CDR3 has 15 residues. The CDR3 region is CASSSRLADYNEQFF. In nucleotides, the CDR3 is TGTGCCAGCAGCTCCCGACTAGCGGATTACAATGAGCAGTTCTTC.

The chain combines TRBV28 with TRBJ2-7; TRBD1 matches at 11 bases. The CDR3 loop spans 17 amino acids. Unmatched junction bases numbered 12, after V lost 5 bases and J lost 3 bases. The germline V gene has CDR1 MDHEN and CDR2 SYDVKM. The CDR3 DNA sequence: TGTGCCAGCAGTCCTGGACAGGGGGCACCTAGAAACTACGAGCAGTACTTC. This encodes CASSPGQGAPRNYEQYF.

The V and J genes are TRBV2 and TRBJ2-3; 7 positions match TRBD2. The CDR3 runs 16 residues. CDR1 is SNHLY, CDR2 FYNNEI, per germline. V lost 2 bases to trimming and J lost 2 bases; unmatched junction nucleotides: 7. Written as DNA, the CDR3 is TGTGCCAGCAGTGAATCGACTAGCAGTTACACAGATACGCAGTATTTT. Its protein product is CASSESTSSYTDTQYF. Drawing the rest from reference TRBV2 and TRBJ2-3, the complete variable domain is EPEVTQTPSHQVTQMGQEVILRCVPISNHLYFYWYRQILGQKVEFLVSFYNNEISEKSEIFDDQFSVERPDGSNFTLKIRSTKLEDSAMYFCASSESTSSYTDTQYFGPGTRLTVL.

The V call is TRBV19, the J call TRBJ2-6, with 8 bases matching TRBD2. The CDR3 sequence is 17 residues long. The J segment lost 1 base and the V segment lost 1 base, leaving 3 bases of the junction unmatched. Germline V gene data show CDR1 as LNHDA and CDR2 as SQIVND (reference sequence). CDR3 loop: CASSIGSGRSGANVLTF. The CDR3 DNA sequence: TGTGCCAGTAGTATAGGGAGCGGGAGATCTGGGGCCAACGTCCTGACTTTC.

The V gene is TRBV5-6, the J gene TRBJ2-2, with D maybe TRBD1 (6 bases). The CDR3 totals 13 residues. Trimming took 1 base from V and 9 from J, leaving 10 bases between them. CDR1 and CDR2 from the germline V gene are SGHDT and YYEEEE. This CDR3 is CASSLPTGWELFF. The CDR3 DNA is TGTGCCAGCAGCTTGCCAACAGGGTGGGAGCTGTTTTTT.

This clone came up once. The chain joins TRBV7-9 to TRBJ2-7; maybe TRBD2 (7 bases). The CDR3 runs to 16 residues. Germline CDR1 reads SEHNR; CDR2 reads FQNEAQ (reference sequence). V lost 1 base and J lost 4, with 17 bases in between. The DNA for the CDR3 is TGTGCCAGCAGCTTAGGGGGGGGCATCGGAGAATACGAGCAGTACTTC. Translating it yields CASSLGGGIGEYEQYF. The full variable domain, completed using reference TRBV7-9 and TRBJ2-7, is DTGVSQNPRHKITKRGQNVTFRCDPISEHNRLYWYRQTLGQGPEFLTYFQNEAQLEKSRLLSDRFSAERPKGSFSTLEIQRTEQGDSAMYLCASSLGGGIGEYEQYFGPGTRLTVT.

The chain has TRBV19 and TRBJ2-5; 12 nucleotides align to TRBD2. After removal of 6 bases from V and 4 bases from J, the junction contained 3 bases not matched to a gene. CDR3 size: 14 residues. The germline gives CDR1 LNHDA, CDR2 SQIVND (reference sequence). The CDR3 spells CASRTSGSVETQYF. The DNA of the CDR3 is TGTGCCAGTAGGACTAGCGGGAGTGTAGAGACCCAGTACTTC.